Below are 26 T cell receptor beta chains sequenced from a single sample in a study of T cell responses to AZD1222 COVID-19 vaccine. The repertoire was sequenced with immunoSEQ multiplex PCR; TCRdb's copy has only in-frame clones and lacks some. The table includes around 140,000 clones, 75% to 85% detected once. The sequencing here drew on peripheral blood, taken 28 days after the second dose of the MenACWY control vaccine. These receptors were taken from an adult who received the MenACWY meningococcal vaccine as a control.

CDR3 region: CASSVGEGRGNTIYF. The CDR3 nucleotides read TGTGCCAGCAGCGTAGGAGAAGGGCGGGGAAACACCATATATTTT. The chain has TRBV9 and TRBJ1-3; no reliable D call. The CDR3 spans 15 residues. Trimming pared 0 bases from V and 4 bases from J, leaving 11 bases between. The germline V gene encodes CDR1 SGDLS and CDR2 YYNGEE. Looking up the rest from reference TRBV9 and TRBJ1-3 gives the full variable domain: DSGVTQTPKHLITATGQRVTLRCSPRSGDLSVYWYQQSLDQGLQFLIQYYNGEERAKGNILERFSAQQFPDLHSELNLSSLELGDSALYFCASSVGEGRGNTIYFGEGSWLTVV.

This sequence joins TRBV5-1 and TRBJ1-2; the D gene is possibly TRBD1 (6 bases). Deletions cut 2 bases from V and 0 bases from J, with 17 bases between. Germline V CDR1 and CDR2: SGHRS, YFSETQ. The CDR3 contains 17 residues. This chain's CDR3 is CASSFGQLLPSNYGYTF. CDR3 in DNA: TGCGCCAGCAGCTTTGGACAGCTTCTCCCCTCTAACTATGGCTACACCTTC.

The rearrangement uses TRBV10-2 and TRBJ2-5; TRBD2 agrees at 7 bases. Looked up from germline, CDR1 is WSHSY and CDR2 is SAAADI. The CDR3 length is 9 residues. V lost 8 bases and J lost 13; bases outside the gene matches: 4. The CDR3 protein is CASPGLRYF. The CDR3 nucleotides read TGCGCCAGCCCGGGACTAAGGTACTTC.

The J gene is TRBJ1-1, the V gene TRBV5-1; 10 bases are shared with TRBD1. Germline lookup yields CDR1 SGHRS and CDR2 YFSETQ. CDR3 length: 16 residues. The junction had 9 bases not matched to a gene; V was cut back by 4 bases and J by 3 bases. The CDR3 is CASSTGQGVMDTEAFF. CDR3 in DNA: TGCGCCAGCAGCACTGGACAGGGGGTTATGGACACTGAAGCTTTCTTT.

The chain joins TRBV21-1 to TRBJ2-5; TRBD2, as called in the table, went unchecked against the DNA. TRBV21-1 is flagged as a pseudogene. The CDR3 covers 16 residues. The CDR3 loop reads CASSKEGASGGWTQYF. Here the CDR3 DNA reads TGTGCCAGCAGCAAAGAAGGGGCTAGCGGTGGTTGGACCCAGTACTTC.

V and J are TRBV19 and TRBJ1-5, with D possibly matching TRBD1 (6 bases). V dropped 2 bases and J dropped 3 bases, with 17 bases sitting between them. The germline V gene has CDR1 LNHDA and CDR2 SQIVND (reference sequence). The CDR3 contains 17 residues. The CDR3 here is CASSIRTVPSLNQPQHF. The CDR3 DNA reads as TGTGCCAGTAGTATAAGGACAGTCCCCTCACTCAATCAGCCCCAGCATTTT. Looking up the rest from reference TRBV19 and TRBJ1-5 gives the full variable domain: DGGITQSPKYLFRKEGQNVTLSCEQNLNHDAMYWYRQDPGQGLRLIYYSQIVNDFQKGDIAEGYSVSREKKESFPLTVTSAQKNPTAFYLCASSIRTVPSLNQPQHFGDGTRLSIL.

This sequence joins TRBV5-4 and TRBJ2-7; perhaps D is TRBD1 or TRBD2 (6 bases each). The CDR3 is made up of 15 amino acids. With 0 bases removed from V and 2 bases from J, the gap between germline ends came to 12 bases. Germline CDR1 and CDR2: SGHNT and YYREEE (reference sequence). Here the CDR3 reads CASSLEGGGPYEQYF. Written as DNA, the CDR3 is TGTGCCAGCAGCTTGGAGGGTGGGGGGCCCTACGAGCAGTACTTC.

This chain links TRBV11-3 with TRBJ1-2; D ambiguous. The V gene's germline CDR1 is SGHNT and CDR2 YENEEA. V shed 3 bases and J shed 8 bases, with 16 bases lying between them. The CDR3 has 14 amino acids. DNA for the CDR3: TGTGCCAGCAGCTTCAGCCGGGCGGCAAGGGGCTACACCTTC. The encoded protein is CASSFSRAARGYTF.

This sequence joins TRBV6-5 and TRBJ1-6, with D possibly matching TRBD1 (5 bases). V was pared by 6 bases and J by 6 bases, with 15 bases between. The germline gives CDR1 MNHEY, CDR2 SVGAGI. The CDR3 is made up of 15 amino acids. The CDR3, as DNA: TGTGCCAGCAGGCCCGGTAGGGGAGGTAATTCACCCCTCCACTTT. As protein: CASRPGRGGNSPLHF.

The chain employs TRBV4-2 and TRBJ2-1, with 7 bases lining up with TRBD2. This CDR3 comprises 16 residues. With V trimmed by 1 base and J by 4 bases, 7 bases remained unmatched. From germline, CDR1 is LGHNA and CDR2 YNFKEQ. The CDR3 reads CASSQVGGGPYNEQFF. The CDR3 region has the DNA TGTGCCAGCAGCCAAGTGGGCGGGGGTCCATACAATGAGCAGTTCTTC.

The chain couples TRBV6-6 to TRBJ1-2, with 7 bases aligning to TRBD1. The germline V gene encodes CDR1 MNHNY and CDR2 SVGAGI (reference sequence). The CDR3 is 15 amino acids. V lost 6 bases to trimming and J lost 3 bases; unmatched junction nucleotides: 10. The CDR3 spells CASSPSADRDYGYTF. The DNA for the CDR3 is TGTGCCAGCAGCCCCAGTGCCGACAGGGACTATGGCTACACCTTC.

The V gene is TRBV29-1, the J gene TRBJ2-5; D unresolved. The CDR3 is 13 residues long. Trimming pared 3 bases from V and 5 bases from J, leaving 13 bases between. The germline V gene encodes CDR1 SQVTM and CDR2 ANQGSEA. CDR3 coding DNA: TGCAGCGTTGAGGGTCAGGATAGGGAGACCCAGTACTTC. It translates to CSVEGQDRETQYF.

The chain uses TRBV18 and TRBJ2-7; D is perhaps TRBD1 or TRBD2 (5 bases each). Germline assignment: CDR1 KGHSH and CDR2 LQKENI. V lost 2 bases and J 4 bases, leaving 9 bases between the germline ends. The CDR3 consists of 13 residues. The CDR3 protein is CASSPTGAYEQYV. In DNA form, the CDR3 reads TGTGCCAGCTCACCAACCGGGGCTTACGAGCAGTACGTC.

The chain couples TRBV5-4 to TRBJ1-2; 7 bases map to TRBD1. The length of the CDR3 is 10 residues. Germline V gene sequence: CDR1 SGHNT, CDR2 YYREEE (reference sequence). V shed 7 bases, J shed 10 bases, and the junction held 4 bases outside the gene matches. This chain's CDR3 is CASGTEVYTF. The CDR3 nucleotides read TGTGCCAGCGGGACAGAGGTCTACACCTTC.

There are many counts of this clone. This chain connects TRBV4-1 to TRBJ2-2, with unresolved D. V was shortened by 0 bases and J by 6 bases, with 11 bases between the two germline ends. The length of the CDR3 is 15 residues. The germline CDR1 and CDR2 sequences are MGHRA and YSYEKL. CDR3 in amino acids: CASSQERMAPGELFF. CDR3 in DNA: TGCGCCAGCAGCCAAGAAAGGATGGCACCCGGGGAGCTGTTTTTT.

This clone was counted only a few times. The chain employs TRBV5-6 and TRBJ1-2, with 7 bases lining up with TRBD1. Germline V gene sequence: CDR1 SGHDT, CDR2 YYEEEE. The CDR3 consists of 18 residues. The V gene end was trimmed by 0 bases and the J gene end by 3 bases; junction bases not matched to a gene: 14. The CDR3 nucleotides are TGTGCCAGCAGCTTGGGGGTTTTGACAGGGCGGTCCGACTATGGCTACACCTTC. Its translation: CASSLGVLTGRSDYGYTF. The whole variable domain, filled in from reference TRBV5-6 and TRBJ1-2, reads DAGVTQSPTHLIKTRGQQVTLRCSPKSGHDTVSWYQQALGQGPQFIFQYYEEEERQRGNFPDRFSGHQFPNYSSELNVNALLLGDSALYLCASSLGVLTGRSDYGYTFGSGTRLTVV.

This sequence joins TRBV7-9 and TRBJ1-1; weak D call: TRBD1 (5 bases). This CDR3 comprises 13 residues. The germline V and J ends were trimmed by 5 bases and 8 bases, with 15 bases remaining between them. Germline V gives CDR1 SEHNR, CDR2 FQNEAQ (reference sequence). CDR3 DNA sequence: TGTGCCAGCAGCCCAACGGACACTCCAGAAGCTTTCTTT. Protein product: CASSPTDTPEAFF.

The DNA for the CDR3 is TGTGCCTGGAAACGAGCGGACAGGGAAGGTGGTACGCAGTATTTT. This sequence encodes CAWKRADREGGTQYF. The V and J genes are TRBV30 and TRBJ2-3; 8 bases fit TRBD1. Looked up from germline, CDR1 is GTSNPN and CDR2 is SVGIG (reference sequence). The CDR3 loop spans 15 amino acids. With 4 bases clipped from V and 8 bases from J, the junction kept 14 bases outside the gene matches.

V usage is TRBV2 and J usage is TRBJ1-1; no clear D gene. Germline lookup yields CDR1 SNHLY and CDR2 FYNNEI. V was clipped by 3 bases and J by 1 base, with 9 bases between them. The CDR3 loop spans 14 amino acids. CDR3 residues: CASSDGLSNTEAFF. CDR3 nucleotides: TGTGCCAGCAGTGATGGGCTCTCGAACACTGAAGCTTTCTTT.

The J gene is TRBJ2-7, the V gene TRBV10-3; perhaps TRBD2 as D (5 bases). V lost 11 bases and J 0 bases, leaving 17 bases between the germline ends. The CDR3 extends over 14 amino acids. Germline V CDR1 and CDR2: ENHRY, SYGVKD. For the CDR3, the DNA is TGTGCCGCCTCCCGGGGTCCCAGCTCCTACGAGCAGTACTTC. Its translation: CAASRGPSSYEQYF.

This clone was found a few times. This chain connects TRBV19 to TRBJ1-3; TRBD1 aligns across 7 bases. There are 15 residues in the CDR3. The germline V gene has CDR1 LNHDA and CDR2 SQIVND (reference sequence). V shed 5 bases and J 0 bases; nucleotides not matched to a gene: 4. For the CDR3, the DNA is TGTGCCAGTAGTGTGACAGGGCCCTCTGGAAACACCATATATTTT. Its translation is CASSVTGPSGNTIYF.

The chain recombines TRBV10-1 with TRBJ2-2, with D unclear. The CDR3 is made up of 14 amino acids. Between the trimmed V and J ends, which lost 3 bases and 3 bases, there was a span of 8 bases. Germline CDR1 WNHNN, CDR2 SYGVQD (reference sequence). The CDR3 sequence is CASSDQADTGELFF. The CDR3 region has the DNA TGCGCCAGCAGTGACCAGGCGGACACCGGGGAGCTGTTTTTT.

The chain recombines TRBV12-2 with TRBJ1-4. TRBV12-2 is a listed pseudogene. The CDR3 runs 15 residues. CDR3 sequence (DNA): TGTGCAAGTCGCTCTCGGCCTGTTTCAGTCGAAAAACTGTTTTTT. This encodes CASRSRPVSVEKLFF.

V and J are TRBV6-2 or TRBV6-3 and TRBJ1-4; tentative D call: TRBD1 (6 bases). Germline assignment: CDR1 MNHEY and CDR2 SVGEGT. This CDR3 contains 16 residues. The V end lost 0 bases, the J end lost 5 bases, and 13 bases lay between the germline ends. The CDR3 loop reads CASSYSKGDPNEKLFF. For the CDR3, the DNA is TGTGCCAGCAGTTACTCAAAGGGGGATCCGAATGAAAAACTGTTTTTT.

This sequence joins TRBV19 and TRBJ1-5; D is perhaps TRBD1 (5 bases). This CDR3 spans 15 amino acids. V was shortened by 3 bases and J by 0 bases, with 9 bases between the two germline ends. Germline V lookup: CDR1 LNHDA, CDR2 SQIVND (reference sequence). The CDR3 spells CASSIGHNSNQPQHF. The DNA of the CDR3 is TGTGCCAGTAGTATTGGACACAATAGCAATCAGCCCCAGCATTTT.

Points on this clone: An end of the junction differs from the germline gene, which may be a read error. The genes are TRBV30 and TRBJ2-7; D is perhaps TRBD1 (6 bases). Germline-derived CDR1 and CDR2 are GTSNPN and SVGIG (reference sequence). This CDR3 contains 12 residues. CDR3 sequence (DNA): TGTGCCTGGAGTCCGCGGTCGGGACAACTCCGATTC. Translation: CAWSPRSGQLRF.